Reported below is one T cell receptor beta chain. Antigen unknown. The PCR was carried out with 60 Vbeta primers and 13 Jbeta primers. Data came from immunoSEQ multiplex PCR; TCRdb stores just in-frame clones and leaves some out. The table shows approximately 170,000 clones, with approximately 84% occurring only once. Germline lookup yields CDR1 SEHNR and CDR2 FQNEAQ (reference sequence). Trimming removed 4 bases from V and 8 bases from J, with 14 bases in between. The CDR3 is 13 amino acids. The sample is drawn from a study of cytomegalovirus exposure and HLA in healthy donors. Overall study results and limits: DRB1 showed the most TCR associations and HLA-C the fewest in a later analysis, as rates varied by HLA locus. An assumption of roughly uniform sequencing depth across donors underlay the presence/absence analyses. A later analysis reported that several of the most significant clusters appeared to be linked to common viral pathogens, among them Epstein-Barr virus.

In nominal health when sampled, donors likely had unrecorded immune exposures nonetheless. V is TRBV7-9 and J is TRBJ1-2; no clear D. This TCR came from a man aged 45-65 years in good health and CMV-seropositive. The sample was PBMCs. CDR3: CASSYRKEDGYTF. The CDR3 DNA is TGTGCCAGCAGCTACCGAAAGGAGGACGGCTACACCTTC.